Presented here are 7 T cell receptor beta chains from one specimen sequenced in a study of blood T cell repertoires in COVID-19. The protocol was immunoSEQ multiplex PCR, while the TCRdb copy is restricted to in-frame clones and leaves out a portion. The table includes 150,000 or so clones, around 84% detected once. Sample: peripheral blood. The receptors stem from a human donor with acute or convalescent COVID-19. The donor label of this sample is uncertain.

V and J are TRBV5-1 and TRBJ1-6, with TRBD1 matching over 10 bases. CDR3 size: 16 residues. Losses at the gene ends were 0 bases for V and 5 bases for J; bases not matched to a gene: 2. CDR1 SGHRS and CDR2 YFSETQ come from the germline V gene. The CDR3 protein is CASSLAGQGNNSPLHF. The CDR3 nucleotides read TGCGCCAGCAGCTTGGCGGGACAGGGGAATAATTCACCCCTCCACTTT.

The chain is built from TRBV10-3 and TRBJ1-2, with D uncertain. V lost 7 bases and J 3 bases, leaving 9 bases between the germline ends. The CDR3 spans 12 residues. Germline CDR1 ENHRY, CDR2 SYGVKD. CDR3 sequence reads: CAITSADYGYTF. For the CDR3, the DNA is TGTGCCATCACATCCGCAGACTATGGCTACACCTTC.

The CDR3 nucleotides read TGTGCCTGGGCGGGACAGCACGGGTCACCCCTCCACTTT. This codes for CAWAGQHGSPLHF. V and J are TRBV30 and TRBJ1-6, with TRBD1 matching 7 bases. J was trimmed by 10 bases and V by 5 bases; bases with no gene match: 8. The CDR3 is 13 amino acids. Germline CDR1 is GTSNPN and CDR2 is SVGIG (reference sequence).

The CDR3 loop is CASSTHTRGEQFF. The CDR3 nucleotides read TGTGCCAGTAGTACCCATACTAGAGGTGAGCAGTTCTTC. The chain uses TRBV19 and TRBJ2-1; the D gene is possibly TRBD2 (5 bases). Deletions cut 4 bases from V and 9 bases from J, with 13 bases between. Germline-derived CDR1 and CDR2 are LNHDA and SQIVND (reference sequence). This CDR3 has 13 amino acids.

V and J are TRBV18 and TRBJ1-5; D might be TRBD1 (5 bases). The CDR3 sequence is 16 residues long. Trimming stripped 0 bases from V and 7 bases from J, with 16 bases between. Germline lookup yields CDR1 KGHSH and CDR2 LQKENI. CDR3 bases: TGTGCCAGCTCACCACCGGGGGAACCGGGGGGACAGCCCCAGCATTTT. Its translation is CASSPPGEPGGQPQHF.

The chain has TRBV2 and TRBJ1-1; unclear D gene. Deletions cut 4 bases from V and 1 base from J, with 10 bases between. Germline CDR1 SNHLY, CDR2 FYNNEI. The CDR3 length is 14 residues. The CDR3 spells CASSVAEENTEAFF. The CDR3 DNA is TGTGCCAGCAGTGTTGCAGAAGAGAACACTGAAGCTTTCTTT. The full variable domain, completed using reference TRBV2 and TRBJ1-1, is EPEVTQTPSHQVTQMGQEVILRCVPISNHLYFYWYRQILGQKVEFLVSFYNNEISEKSEIFDDQFSVERPDGSNFTLKIRSTKLEDSAMYFCASSVAEENTEAFFGQGTRLTVV.

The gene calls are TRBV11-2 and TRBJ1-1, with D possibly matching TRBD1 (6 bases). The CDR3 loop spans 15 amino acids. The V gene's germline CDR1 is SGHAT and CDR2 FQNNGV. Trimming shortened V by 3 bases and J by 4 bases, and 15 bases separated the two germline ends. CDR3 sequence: CASSFSRGMSTEAFF. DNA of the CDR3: TGTGCCAGCAGCTTCTCCAGGGGTATGAGCACTGAAGCTTTCTTT.